These 32 T cell receptor beta chains came from one sample sequenced in a study of siplizumab effects on memory and regulatory T cells. Measured with immunoSEQ multiplex PCR; TCRdb has only the in-frame clones, and not every one. The sample gives some 100,000 clones, about 95% of which show up once; 1% to 1.5% is in the top ten. The sequencing input was non-Treg CD4+ T cells sorted from blood. Receptors were obtained from a human donor in good health.

This clone was recorded a few times. The V call is TRBV5-1, the J call TRBJ1-1; 9 bases fit TRBD1. J was trimmed by 5 bases and V by 5 bases; bases with no gene match: 4. This CDR3 region has 13 residues. Germline CDR1 is SGHRS and CDR2 is YFSETQ. This chain's CDR3 is CASRGQGWTEAFF. DNA for the CDR3: TGCGCCAGCAGGGGACAGGGCTGGACTGAAGCTTTCTTT.

The V and J genes are TRBV6-5 and TRBJ2-7, with 13 bases aligning to TRBD2. The ends lost 6 bases at V and 6 bases at J; junction bases unmatched: 2. The V gene's germline CDR1 is MNHEY and CDR2 SVGAGI. The length of the CDR3 is 13 residues. The CDR3 protein is CASRGLAGTEQYF. The DNA of the CDR3 is TGTGCCAGCAGGGGACTAGCGGGAACCGAGCAGTACTTC.

This chain uses TRBV19 with TRBJ2-7; 8 positions agree with TRBD1. V was pared by 4 bases and J by 6 bases, with 8 bases of the junction left unmatched. Germline values: CDR1 LNHDA, CDR2 SQIVND (reference sequence). This CDR3 comprises 14 residues. DNA for the CDR3: TGTGCCAGTAGTAGCGGACAGGGAGGAACCGAGCAGTACTTC. Translated, it gives CASSSGQGGTEQYF.

The chain recombines TRBV10-1 with TRBJ2-3; 7 nucleotides match TRBD1. Losses at the gene ends were 5 bases for V and 7 bases for J; bases not matched to a gene: 6. CDR3 length equals 13 residues. CDR1 WNHNN and CDR2 SYGVQD come from the germline V gene (reference sequence). Here the CDR3 reads CASSSGGWNTQYF. The CDR3 region has the DNA TGCGCCAGCAGTTCAGGGGGATGGAATACGCAGTATTTT.

The chain carries TRBV19 and TRBJ2-7, with a weak D call TRBD2 (5 bases). Trimming removed 3 bases from V and 4 bases from J, with 16 bases in between. CDR3 length equals 15 residues. CDR1 and CDR2 from the germline V gene are LNHDA and SQIVND (reference sequence). CDR3 loop: CASSIQILDLYEQYF. In DNA form, the CDR3 reads TGTGCCAGTAGTATCCAGATACTAGACCTATACGAGCAGTACTTC.

The chain is built from TRBV7-6 and TRBJ2-1, with 7 bases fitting TRBD1. Germline V CDR1 and CDR2: SGHVS, FNYEAQ. V was clipped by 2 bases and J by 0 bases; unmatched bases: 4. This CDR3 contains 16 residues. The CDR3 nucleotides are TGTGCCAGCAGCTTACGACAGGGTAACTCCTACAATGAGCAGTTCTTC. It translates to CASSLRQGNSYNEQFF. The variable domain in full, with the rest retrieved from reference TRBV7-6 and TRBJ2-1, is GAGVSQSPRYKVTKRGQDVALRCDPISGHVSLYWYRQALGQGPEFLTYFNYEAQQDKSGLPNDRFSAERPEGSISTLTIQRTEQRDSAMYRCASSLRQGNSYNEQFFGPGTRLTVL.

The rearrangement links TRBV10-3 to TRBJ1-3; D not resolved. The CDR3 runs 13 residues. V was shortened by 4 bases and J by 2 bases, with 6 bases between the two germline ends. From germline, CDR1 is ENHRY and CDR2 SYGVKD. The DNA for the CDR3 is TGTGCCATCAGTGTCGGGGCTGGAAACACCATATATTTT. Encoded protein: CAISVGAGNTIYF.

The V and J genes are TRBV6-5 and TRBJ1-2, with 8 bases fitting TRBD1. The trim removed 6 bases at V and 7 bases at J, leaving 10 bases unmatched. The germline V gene has CDR1 MNHEY and CDR2 SVGAGI. The CDR3 is made up of 14 amino acids. The CDR3 bases are TGTGCCAGCAGGATCGCTCAGGGGGCTGGTGGCTACACCTTC. It specifies CASRIAQGAGGYTF.

This chain connects TRBV18 to TRBJ1-1; D not certain. V shed 4 bases and J shed 3 bases, with 6 bases lying between them. The germline V gene has CDR1 KGHSH and CDR2 LQKENI. The CDR3 consists of 12 residues. The CDR3 nucleotides are TGTGCCAGCTCACGGGGTGACACTGAAGCTTTCTTT. This encodes CASSRGDTEAFF. The full variable domain, its missing parts supplied by reference TRBV18 and TRBJ1-1, is NAGVMQNPRHLVRRRGQEARLRCSPMKGHSHVYWYRQLPEEGLKFMVYLQKENIIDESGMPKERFSAEFPKEGPSILRIQQVVRGDSAAYFCASSRGDTEAFFGQGTRLTVV.

CDR3 amino acids: CASSFGTGDYGYTF. CDR3 DNA sequence: TGTGCCAGCAGTTTCGGGACAGGGGACTATGGCTACACCTTC. This chain uses TRBV28 with TRBJ1-2, with TRBD1 matching over 10 bases. Germline V lookup: CDR1 MDHEN, CDR2 SYDVKM. J was trimmed by 3 bases and V by 3 bases; bases with no gene match: 1. The CDR3 has 14 residues.

This clone has just one count. The chain employs TRBV5-6 and TRBJ1-2, with D uncertain. The germline gives CDR1 SGHDT, CDR2 YYEEEE. The CDR3 runs 15 residues. V was cut by 1 base and J by 3 bases, with 13 bases left in between. DNA of the CDR3: TGTGCCAGCAGCTTGTTAACTGATACTTACTATGGCTACACCTTC. Its translation is CASSLLTDTYYGYTF. The full variable domain, its missing parts supplied by reference TRBV5-6 and TRBJ1-2, is DAGVTQSPTHLIKTRGQQVTLRCSPKSGHDTVSWYQQALGQGPQFIFQYYEEEERQRGNFPDRFSGHQFPNYSSELNVNALLLGDSALYLCASSLLTDTYYGYTFGSGTRLTVV.

CDR3 DNA sequence: TGCAGTGCTCCCAACCCGGGAATTCAGTACTTC. It encodes CSAPNPGIQYF. The chain carries TRBV20-1 and TRBJ2-4; D might be TRBD2 (5 bases). This CDR3 region has 11 residues. The V and J ends lost 5 bases and 10 bases respectively, with 12 bases between them. Germline loops: CDR1 DFQATT, CDR2 SNEGSKA (reference sequence).

The V call is TRBV6-1, the J call TRBJ2-5, with D tentatively TRBD1 (5 bases). This CDR3 is built from 15 residues. Trimming shortened V by 4 bases and J by 5 bases, and 17 bases separated the two germline ends. The germline V gene has CDR1 MNHNS and CDR2 SASEGT. The CDR3 DNA reads as TGTGCCAGCAGTGCGTACAGGCTGAGCTCCGAGACCCAGTACTTC. Translating it yields CASSAYRLSSETQYF.

The J gene is TRBJ2-3, the V gene TRBV5-1, with TRBD1 identical over 7 bases. Per germline, CDR1 SGHRS and CDR2 YFSETQ. Trimming removed 4 bases from V and 1 base from J; junction bases left unmatched: 9. The CDR3 sequence is 16 residues long. The CDR3 loop is CASSPAFGTGTDTQYF. DNA for the CDR3: TGCGCCAGCAGCCCGGCCTTTGGGACAGGCACAGATACGCAGTATTTT.

J is TRBJ1-4 and V is TRBV6-6; D is possibly TRBD1 (5 bases). The germline V and J ends were trimmed by 3 bases and 3 bases, with 14 bases remaining between them. Germline CDR1 MNHNY, CDR2 SVGAGI (reference sequence). This CDR3 region has 16 residues. The DNA of the CDR3 is TGTGCCAGCAGTTATCCTACGGGAGGGGCTAATGAAAAACTGTTTTTT. Translation: CASSYPTGGANEKLFF.

The CDR3 sequence: CASSLDPGGYTF. DNA for the CDR3: TGTGCCAGCAGCTTAGACCCGGGTGGCTACACCTTC. The gene calls are TRBV7-8 and TRBJ1-2; D is unresolved. The germline CDR1 and CDR2 sequences are SGHVS and FQNEAQ. Between the trimmed V and J ends, which lost 1 base and 7 bases, there was a span of 7 bases. The CDR3 is 12 amino acids.

The chain carries TRBV6-1 and TRBJ2-3; D is unclear. V was shortened by 7 bases and J by 2 bases, with 10 bases between the two germline ends. The CDR3 covers 13 residues. Germline V lookup: CDR1 MNHNS, CDR2 SASEGT. CDR3 region: CASTHRYTDTQYF. The CDR3 coding sequence is TGTGCCAGCACGCACAGATACACAGATACGCAGTATTTT.

The V and J genes are TRBV20-1 and TRBJ2-7; no clear D. The CDR3 extends over 11 amino acids. The germline V gene has CDR1 DFQATT and CDR2 SNEGSKA (reference sequence). V lost 1 base, J lost 7 bases, and 8 bases lay in between. The CDR3 region is CSARGDGEQYF. The CDR3 region has the DNA TGCAGTGCTAGAGGGGATGGGGAGCAGTACTTC.

This CDR3 is CASSPDQSAQGYEQYF. CDR3 DNA sequence: TGTGCCAGCTCACCGGACCAGTCTGCGCAGGGCTACGAGCAGTACTTC. V usage is TRBV18 and J usage is TRBJ2-7; possible D gene TRBD1, 5 bases. The CDR3 runs to 16 residues. Germline values: CDR1 KGHSH, CDR2 LQKENI. V was shortened by 3 bases and J by 3 bases, with 18 bases between the two germline ends.

The V gene is TRBV7-2, the J gene TRBJ2-5; D gene unclear. CDR1 SGHTA and CDR2 FQGNSA come from the germline V gene. This CDR3 is built from 16 residues. With 0 bases removed from V and 0 bases from J, the gap between germline ends came to 11 bases. CDR3 DNA: TGTGCCAGCAGCTTAGCTTACGACCGATACCAAGAGACCCAGTACTTC. Its protein product is CASSLAYDRYQETQYF.

The chain links TRBV10-1 to TRBJ2-6; tentatively, D is TRBD1 (6 bases). Germline-derived CDR1 and CDR2 are WNHNN and SYGVQD (reference sequence). V was shortened by 4 bases and J by 0 bases, with 13 bases between the two germline ends. This CDR3 contains 17 residues. CDR3 nucleotides: TGCGCCAGCAGTGCGGGGCCCAGGGGCTCTGGGGCCAACGTCCTGACTTTC. Amino acids: CASSAGPRGSGANVLTF.

V gene TRBV9 combines with J gene TRBJ1-1; no firm D call. V lost 3 bases and J 4 bases, leaving 22 bases between the germline ends. The V gene's germline CDR1 is SGDLS and CDR2 YYNGEE. This CDR3 region has 17 residues. CDR3 in amino acids: CASSESPSFGFGTEAFF. In nucleotides, the CDR3 is TGTGCCAGCAGCGAGAGCCCCTCATTTGGATTTGGCACTGAAGCTTTCTTT.

The V gene is TRBV4-1, the J gene TRBJ2-6; TRBD1 is a possible D gene (6 bases). CDR1 and CDR2 (germline): MGHRA, YSYEKL. The CDR3 loop spans 16 amino acids. Between the trimmed V and J ends, which lost 3 bases and 0 bases, there was a span of 9 bases. The CDR3 region is CASSQGAVSGANVLTF. The CDR3 DNA is TGCGCCAGCAGCCAGGGGGCAGTCTCTGGGGCCAACGTCCTGACTTTC.

This chain connects TRBV6-5 to TRBJ2-7; D uncertain. Per the germline V gene, CDR1 is MNHEY and CDR2 is SVGAGI. V was trimmed by 6 bases and J by 3 bases, leaving 6 bases between them. The CDR3 has 11 amino acids. The CDR3 loop is CASRTHYEQYF. The CDR3 DNA sequence: TGTGCCAGCAGAACCCACTACGAGCAGTACTTC.

Only one count was recorded for this clone. The CDR3 coding sequence is TGTGCCAGCAGTGACTCGTTCGGACTAGCCGCGCTAAGCTCCTACGAGCAGTACTTC. It codes for CASSDSFGLAALSSYEQYF. V usage is TRBV6-4 and J usage is TRBJ2-7; TRBD2 aligns across 8 bases. V shed 0 bases, J shed 0 bases, and the junction held 13 bases outside the gene matches. The CDR3 is 19 amino acids. Germline V gives CDR1 MRHNA, CDR2 SNTAGT.

The chain has TRBV2 and TRBJ2-5; no clear D. The V end lost 8 bases, the J end lost 1 base, and 17 bases lay between the germline ends. In germline, CDR1 is SNHLY, CDR2 FYNNEI. The CDR3 runs to 15 residues. The CDR3 coding sequence is TGTGCCAGCGTTAGTAGTTATCAGTTCCAAGAGACCCAGTACTTC. Translation gives CASVSSYQFQETQYF.

The sample holds one count of this clone. The chain has TRBV25-1 and TRBJ1-2, with D possibly matching TRBD1 (5 bases). This CDR3 spans 13 amino acids. Trimming cost V 3 bases and J 5 bases, with 10 bases left between them. Germline-derived CDR1 and CDR2 are MGHDK and SYGVNS. The CDR3 nucleotides are TGTGCCAGCAGTGAGGGGGGAATGTATGGCTACACCTTC. As protein: CASSEGGMYGYTF.

CDR3 sequence (DNA): TGTGCCAGCAGAGTCGGAATGACTGAAGCTTTCTTT. This gives the protein CASRVGMTEAFF. This sequence joins TRBV28 and TRBJ1-1; D call uncertain. This CDR3 is built from 12 residues. V was shortened by 6 bases and J by 5 bases, with 10 bases between the two germline ends. Germline CDR1 is MDHEN and CDR2 is SYDVKM.

This clone was seen only once. The rearrangement joins TRBV28 to TRBJ1-5; TRBD1 aligns across 7 bases. The V and J ends lost 7 bases and 5 bases, in that order; junction bases with no gene match: 11. The CDR3 is 15 amino acids. Germline V gives CDR1 MDHEN, CDR2 SYDVKM. The CDR3 bases are TGTGCCAGCATTAATATGGGGACAGAACATCAGCCCCAGCATTTT. Translated: CASINMGTEHQPQHF. The variable domain in full, completed from reference TRBV28 and TRBJ1-5, reads DVKVTQSSRYLVKRTGEKVFLECVQDMDHENMFWYRQDPGLGLRLIYFSYDVKMKEKGDIPEGYSVSREKKERFSLILESASTNQTSMYLCASINMGTEHQPQHFGDGTRLSIL.

V gene TRBV28 combines with J gene TRBJ2-7; TRBD2 matches 14 bases. This CDR3 comprises 15 residues. J gave up 7 bases and V 6 bases, and 8 bases lay outside the gene matches. Germline V gene lookup returns CDR1 MDHEN and CDR2 SYDVKM. CDR3 loop: CASRKGLAGVVEQYF. DNA for the CDR3: TGTGCCAGCAGAAAGGGACTAGCGGGAGTGGTTGAGCAGTACTTC.

The rearrangement links TRBV27 to TRBJ2-1, with 10 positions matching TRBD2. Germline CDR1 and CDR2: MNHEY and SMNVEV (reference sequence). The CDR3 sequence is 14 residues long. The junction had 6 bases not matched to a gene; V was cut back by 5 bases and J by 8 bases. The CDR3 sequence: CASSGGLARHEQFF. The CDR3 coding sequence is TGTGCCAGCAGTGGGGGACTAGCGCGTCATGAGCAGTTCTTC.

V gene TRBV6-5 combines with J gene TRBJ1-2, with 8 bases that match TRBD1. The CDR3 is 14 amino acids. V shed 5 bases, J shed 4 bases, and the junction held 6 bases outside the gene matches. Germline V gene lookup returns CDR1 MNHEY and CDR2 SVGAGI. This CDR3 reads CASSAWTGSYGYTF. In DNA, the CDR3 is TGTGCCAGCAGTGCCTGGACAGGGAGCTATGGCTACACCTTC.